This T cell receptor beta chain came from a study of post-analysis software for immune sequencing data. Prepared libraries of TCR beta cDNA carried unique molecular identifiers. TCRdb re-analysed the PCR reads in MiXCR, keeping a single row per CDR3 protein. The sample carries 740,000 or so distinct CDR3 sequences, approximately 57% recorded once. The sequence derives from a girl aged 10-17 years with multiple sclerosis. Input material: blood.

The CDR3 loop is CSARGASLVGSPLHF. CDR3 bases: TGCAGTGCTAGAGGGGCCAGTTTGGTCGGTTCACCCCTCCACTTT. The chain combines TRBV20-1 with TRBJ1-6; D ambiguous. With 1 base removed from V and 9 bases from J, the gap between germline ends came to 16 bases. CDR1 and CDR2 from the germline V gene are DFQATT and SNEGSKA (reference sequence). The CDR3 loop spans 15 amino acids.